This T cell receptor (beta chain) was recorded in a study of shared clonotypes between healthy human individuals. CDR3 length equals 15 residues. Germline CDR1 reads KGHSH; CDR2 reads LQKENI. The junction had 2 bases not matched to a gene; V was cut back by 3 bases and J by 2 bases. A CD45RA-negative memory subset and a CD45RA+ naive subset were separated from the CD4+ cells. General study results and limits: A handful of donors held approximately 4.6% of naive CD4 clonotypes in common.

Generated by immunoSEQ multiplex PCR, the TCRdb table keeps only in-frame clones and is missing some. The sample holds around 200,000 clones; 90% to 95% are singletons and the top ten take 0.067%. To note about this clone: Its antigen is undetermined.

The chain couples TRBV18 to TRBJ2-5; 11 nucleotides match TRBD2. The sample consisted of naive CD4+ T cells sorted from blood. Subset here: CD45RA+ positively selected. This receptor was obtained from a woman aged 30 to 39 in good health. The CDR3 here is CASSPGLAAQETQYF. The CDR3 nucleotides read TGTGCCAGCTCACCGGGACTAGCGGCACAAGAGACCCAGTACTTC.